Listed below are T cell receptor beta chains from one sample, sequenced in a study of blood T cells in healthy people across ages. TCRdb passed the 5' RACE reads through MiXCR, listing each CDR3 protein once. The repertoire includes hundreds of thousands of distinct CDR3 sequences, around 45% of them detected once, and nearly 20% sits in the top ten. The sample taken for sequencing was blood. The receptors here all came from a man aged 55 to 70 in good health. CDR3s leave out the opening cysteine and the closing phenylalanine or tryptophan. Size is stated for part of the rows, as once, few or many counts, or as a class when the clone is expanded.

J gene: TRBJ1-5
V gene: TRBV20-1
clone size: -
CDR3 protein: SASEPDEGFRHNQPQH

J gene: TRBJ1-1
V gene: TRBV6-2/TRBV6-3
clone size: -
CDR3 protein: ASRTDRGRKAF

J gene: TRBJ2-3
V gene: TRBV28
clone size: -
CDR3 protein: ASRKIASDTQY

J gene: TRBJ2-3
V gene: TRBV4-3
clone size: -
CDR3 protein: TSSQGGTGLDTQY

J gene: TRBJ2-3
V gene: TRBV4-3
clone size: -
CDR3 protein: ASSQGTSRRDTQY

J gene: TRBJ2-5
V gene: TRBV4-3
clone size: -
CDR3 protein: ASSQGQQRGQETQY

J gene: -
V gene: TRBV7-9
clone size: -
CDR3 protein: ASSLTGPLDEQY

J gene: TRBJ1-2
V gene: TRBV3-1
clone size: -
CDR3 protein: ASSPWGTGHLGYT

J gene: TRBJ1-4
V gene: TRBV6-2/TRBV6-3
clone size: -
CDR3 protein: ARATDPDEKLF

J gene: TRBJ2-5
V gene: TRBV6-2/TRBV6-3
clone size: -
CDR3 protein: ASSKSPFRTEEETQY

J gene: TRBJ2-2
V gene: TRBV7-2
clone size: -
CDR3 protein: ASSSAMGLYTGELF

J gene: TRBJ2-7
V gene: TRBV9
clone size: few
CDR3 protein: ASSVEGEGRNEQY

J gene: TRBJ1-2
V gene: TRBV7-2
clone size: -
CDR3 protein: ASSSVRGGYGYT

J gene: TRBJ2-7
V gene: TRBV20-1
clone size: -
CDR3 protein: SATTGQGWEQY

J gene: TRBJ2-7
V gene: TRBV20-1
clone size: few
CDR3 protein: SARSRDTTYEQY

J gene: TRBJ2-5
V gene: TRBV7-2
clone size: few
CDR3 protein: ASSLGFRRETQY

J gene: TRBJ2-5
V gene: TRBV6-1
clone size: -
CDR3 protein: ASGRDRGSEQY

J gene: TRBJ1-2
V gene: TRBV27
clone size: few
CDR3 protein: ASSFGPNYGYT

J gene: TRBJ2-3
V gene: TRBV5-1
clone size: -
CDR3 protein: ASNSSSGGADTQY

J gene: TRBJ2-7
V gene: TRBV4-1
clone size: many
CDR3 protein: ASSQDPLAENLYEQY

J gene: TRBJ1-1
V gene: TRBV20-1
clone size: few
CDR3 protein: SARRGMKSEAF

J gene: TRBJ2-3
V gene: TRBV24-1
clone size: -
CDR3 protein: ANLDRAMLYTDTQY

J gene: TRBJ2-2
V gene: TRBV29-1
clone size: -
CDR3 protein: SVEQGNTGELF

J gene: TRBJ1-2
V gene: TRBV6-5
clone size: -
CDR3 protein: ASTPTGSLRGYT

J gene: TRBJ2-3
V gene: TRBV27
clone size: few
CDR3 protein: ASSSGRRPSDTQY

J gene: TRBJ1-1
V gene: TRBV7-9
clone size: -
CDR3 protein: ASNLQGETEAF

J gene: TRBJ2-7
V gene: TRBV6-2/TRBV6-3
clone size: -
CDR3 protein: ASSYGAGTYEQY

J gene: TRBJ1-4
V gene: TRBV27
clone size: -
CDR3 protein: ASRSGRSNEKLF

J gene: TRBJ2-1
V gene: TRBV29-1
clone size: -
CDR3 protein: SVEGPRLAGAELSSYNEQF